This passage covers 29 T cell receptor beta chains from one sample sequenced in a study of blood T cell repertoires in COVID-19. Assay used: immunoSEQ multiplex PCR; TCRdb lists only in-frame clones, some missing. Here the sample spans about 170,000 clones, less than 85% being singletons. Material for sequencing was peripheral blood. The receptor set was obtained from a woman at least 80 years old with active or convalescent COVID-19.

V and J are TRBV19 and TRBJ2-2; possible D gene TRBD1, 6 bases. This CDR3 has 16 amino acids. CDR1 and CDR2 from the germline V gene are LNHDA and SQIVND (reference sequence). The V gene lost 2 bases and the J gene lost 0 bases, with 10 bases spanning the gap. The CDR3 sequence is CASSIYRVANTGELFF. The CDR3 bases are TGTGCCAGTAGTATATACAGGGTAGCGAACACCGGGGAGCTGTTTTTT.

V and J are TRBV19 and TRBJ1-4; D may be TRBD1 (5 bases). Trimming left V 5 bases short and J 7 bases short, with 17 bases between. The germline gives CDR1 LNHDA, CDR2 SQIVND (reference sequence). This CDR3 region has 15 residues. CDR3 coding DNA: TGTGCCAGTAGTTCCCGGCGGAGCGGGGGTGAAAAACTGTTTTTT. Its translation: CASSSRRSGGEKLFF.

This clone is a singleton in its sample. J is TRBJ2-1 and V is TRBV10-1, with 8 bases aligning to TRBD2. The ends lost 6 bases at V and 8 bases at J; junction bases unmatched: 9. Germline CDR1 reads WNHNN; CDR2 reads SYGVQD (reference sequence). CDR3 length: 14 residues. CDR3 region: CASRQAGEGDEQFF. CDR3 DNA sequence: TGCGCCAGCAGACAAGCGGGAGAGGGGGATGAGCAGTTCTTC.

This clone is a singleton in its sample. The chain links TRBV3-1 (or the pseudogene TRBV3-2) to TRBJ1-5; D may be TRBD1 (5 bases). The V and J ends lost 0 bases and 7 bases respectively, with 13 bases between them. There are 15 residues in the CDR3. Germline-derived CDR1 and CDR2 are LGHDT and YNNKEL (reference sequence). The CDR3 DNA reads TGTGCCAGCAGCCAAGAGTTGACAGTGGGGCAGCCCCAGCATTTT. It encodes CASSQELTVGQPQHF.

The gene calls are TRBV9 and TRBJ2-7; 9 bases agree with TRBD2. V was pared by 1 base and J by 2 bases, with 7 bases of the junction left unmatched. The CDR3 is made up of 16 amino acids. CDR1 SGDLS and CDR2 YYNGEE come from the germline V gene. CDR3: CASSVSGGRAAYEQYF. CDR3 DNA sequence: TGTGCCAGCAGCGTATCGGGCGGGAGGGCCGCCTACGAGCAGTACTTC.

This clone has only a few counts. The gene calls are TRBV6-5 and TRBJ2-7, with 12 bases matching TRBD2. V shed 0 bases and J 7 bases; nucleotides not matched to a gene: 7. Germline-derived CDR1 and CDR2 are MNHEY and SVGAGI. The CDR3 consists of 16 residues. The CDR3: CASSYSGLAGRREQYF. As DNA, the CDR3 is TGTGCCAGCAGTTACTCGGGACTAGCGGGTCGTCGAGAGCAGTACTTC.

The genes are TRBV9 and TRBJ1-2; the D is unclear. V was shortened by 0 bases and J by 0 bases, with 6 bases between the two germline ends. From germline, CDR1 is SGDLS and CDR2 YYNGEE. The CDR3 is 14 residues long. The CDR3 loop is CASSVAGANYGYTF. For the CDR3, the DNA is TGTGCCAGCAGCGTAGCTGGAGCTAACTATGGCTACACCTTC. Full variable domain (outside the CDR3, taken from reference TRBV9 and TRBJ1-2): DSGVTQTPKHLITATGQRVTLRCSPRSGDLSVYWYQQSLDQGLQFLIQYYNGEERAKGNILERFSAQQFPDLHSELNLSSLELGDSALYFCASSVAGANYGYTFGSGTRLTVV.

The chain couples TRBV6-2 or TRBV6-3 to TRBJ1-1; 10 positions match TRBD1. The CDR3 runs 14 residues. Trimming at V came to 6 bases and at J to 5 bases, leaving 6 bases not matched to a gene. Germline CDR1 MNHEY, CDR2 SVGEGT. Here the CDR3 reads CASSLTGGETEAFF. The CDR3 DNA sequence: TGTGCCAGCAGCTTGACAGGGGGCGAAACTGAAGCTTTCTTT.

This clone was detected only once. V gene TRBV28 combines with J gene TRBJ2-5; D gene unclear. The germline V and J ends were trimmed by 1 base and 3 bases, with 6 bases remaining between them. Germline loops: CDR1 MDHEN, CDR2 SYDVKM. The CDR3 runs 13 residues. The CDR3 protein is CASSLYEKETQYF. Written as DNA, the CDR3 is TGTGCCAGCAGTTTATACGAGAAAGAGACCCAGTACTTC.

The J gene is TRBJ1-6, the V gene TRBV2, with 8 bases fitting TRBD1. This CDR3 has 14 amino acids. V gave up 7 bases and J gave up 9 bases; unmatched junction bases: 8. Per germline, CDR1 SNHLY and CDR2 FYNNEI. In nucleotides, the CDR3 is TGTGCCAGCAATTCAGGGGGCGCGGTTTCACCCCTCCACTTT. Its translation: CASNSGGAVSPLHF.

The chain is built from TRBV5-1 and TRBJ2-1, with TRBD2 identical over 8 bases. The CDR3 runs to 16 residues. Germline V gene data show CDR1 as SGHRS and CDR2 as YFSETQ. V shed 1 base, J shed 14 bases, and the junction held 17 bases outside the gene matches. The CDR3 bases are TGCGCCAGCAGCTTGACGCCTAGGACTAGCTGGAGGGAGGAGTTCTTC. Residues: CASSLTPRTSWREEFF.

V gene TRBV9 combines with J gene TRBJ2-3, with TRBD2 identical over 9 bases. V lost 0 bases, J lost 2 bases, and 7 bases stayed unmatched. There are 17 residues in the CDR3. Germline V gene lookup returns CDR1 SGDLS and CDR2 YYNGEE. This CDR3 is CASSVAGLAGYTDTQYF. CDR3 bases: TGTGCCAGCAGCGTAGCCGGGCTAGCGGGGTACACAGATACGCAGTATTTT. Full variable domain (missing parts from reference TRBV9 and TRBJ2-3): DSGVTQTPKHLITATGQRVTLRCSPRSGDLSVYWYQQSLDQGLQFLIQYYNGEERAKGNILERFSAQQFPDLHSELNLSSLELGDSALYFCASSVAGLAGYTDTQYFGPGTRLTVL.

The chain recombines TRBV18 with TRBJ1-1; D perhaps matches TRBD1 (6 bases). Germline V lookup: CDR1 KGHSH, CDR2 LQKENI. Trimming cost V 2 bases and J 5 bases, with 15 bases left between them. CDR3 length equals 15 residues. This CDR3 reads CASSPAGTKRTEAFF. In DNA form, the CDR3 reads TGTGCCAGCTCACCAGCAGGGACAAAGAGGACTGAAGCTTTCTTT.

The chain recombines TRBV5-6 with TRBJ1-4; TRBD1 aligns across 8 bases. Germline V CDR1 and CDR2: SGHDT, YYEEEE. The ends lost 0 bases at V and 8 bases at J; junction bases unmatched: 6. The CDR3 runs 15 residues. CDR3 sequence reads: CASSLVDRGLEKLFF. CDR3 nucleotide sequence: TGTGCCAGCAGCTTGGTAGACAGGGGACTCGAAAAACTGTTTTTT.

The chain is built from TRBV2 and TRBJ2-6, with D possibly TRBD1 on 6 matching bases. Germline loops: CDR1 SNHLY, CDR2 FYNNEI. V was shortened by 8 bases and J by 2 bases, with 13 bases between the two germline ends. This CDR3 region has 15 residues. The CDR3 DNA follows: TGTGCCAGCCTCTACAGGGTTGCTGGGGCCAACGTCCTGACTTTC. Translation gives CASLYRVAGANVLTF.

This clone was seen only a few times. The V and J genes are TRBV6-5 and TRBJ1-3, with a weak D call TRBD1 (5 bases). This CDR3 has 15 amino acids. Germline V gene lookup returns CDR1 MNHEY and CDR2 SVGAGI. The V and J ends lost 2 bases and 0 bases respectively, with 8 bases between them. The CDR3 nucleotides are TGTGCCAGCAGTTACAGGGGAAACTCTGGAAACACCATATATTTT. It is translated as CASSYRGNSGNTIYF.

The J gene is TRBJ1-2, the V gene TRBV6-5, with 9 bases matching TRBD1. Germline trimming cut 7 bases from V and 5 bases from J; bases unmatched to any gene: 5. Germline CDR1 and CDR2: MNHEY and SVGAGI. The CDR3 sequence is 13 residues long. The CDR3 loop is CASNDRGEYGYTF. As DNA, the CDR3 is TGTGCCAGCAACGACAGGGGGGAGTATGGCTACACCTTC.

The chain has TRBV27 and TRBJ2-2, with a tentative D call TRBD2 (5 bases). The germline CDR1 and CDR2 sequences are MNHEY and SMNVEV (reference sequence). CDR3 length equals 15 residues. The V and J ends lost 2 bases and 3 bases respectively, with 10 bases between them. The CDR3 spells CASSLIIGDTGELFF. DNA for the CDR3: TGTGCCAGCAGTTTAATAATCGGGGACACCGGGGAGCTGTTTTTT.

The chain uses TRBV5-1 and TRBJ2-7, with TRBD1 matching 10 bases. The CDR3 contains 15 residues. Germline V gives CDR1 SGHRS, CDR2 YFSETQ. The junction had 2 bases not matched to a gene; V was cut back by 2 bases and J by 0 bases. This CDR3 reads CASSFRQGASYEQYF. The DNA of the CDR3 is TGCGCCAGCAGCTTCCGACAGGGGGCCTCCTACGAGCAGTACTTC.

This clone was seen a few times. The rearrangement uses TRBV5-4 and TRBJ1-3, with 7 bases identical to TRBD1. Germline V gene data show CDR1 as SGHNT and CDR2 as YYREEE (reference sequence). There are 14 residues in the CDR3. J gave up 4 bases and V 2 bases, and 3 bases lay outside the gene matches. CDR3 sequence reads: CASSLRGLGNTIYF. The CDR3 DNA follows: TGTGCCAGCAGCTTAAGGGGGCTCGGAAACACCATATATTTT. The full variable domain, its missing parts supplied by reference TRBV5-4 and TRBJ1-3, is ETGVTQSPTHLIKTRGQQVTLRCSSQSGHNTVSWYQQALGQGPQFIFQYYREEENGRGNFPPRFSGLQFPNYSSELNVNALELDDSALYLCASSLRGLGNTIYFGEGSWLTVV.

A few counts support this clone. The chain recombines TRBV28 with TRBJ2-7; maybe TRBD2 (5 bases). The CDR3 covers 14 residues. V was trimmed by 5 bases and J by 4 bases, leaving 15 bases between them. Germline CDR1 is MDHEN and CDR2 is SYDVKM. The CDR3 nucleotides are TGTGCCAGCAGTAGAGGACTGGTGACGTACGAGCAGTACTTC. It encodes CASSRGLVTYEQYF.

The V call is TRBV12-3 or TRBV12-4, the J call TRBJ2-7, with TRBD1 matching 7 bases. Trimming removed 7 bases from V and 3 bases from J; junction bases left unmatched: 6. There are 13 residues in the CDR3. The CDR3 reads CASKEAGGYEQYF. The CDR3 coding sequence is TGTGCCAGCAAGGAGGCAGGGGGCTACGAGCAGTACTTC.

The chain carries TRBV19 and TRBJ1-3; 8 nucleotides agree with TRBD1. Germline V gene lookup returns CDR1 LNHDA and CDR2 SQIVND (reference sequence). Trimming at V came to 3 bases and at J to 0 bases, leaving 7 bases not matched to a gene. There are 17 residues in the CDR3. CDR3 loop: CASSIRQGPDSGNTIYF. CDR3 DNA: TGTGCCAGTAGTATTAGACAGGGGCCGGACTCTGGAAACACCATATATTTT. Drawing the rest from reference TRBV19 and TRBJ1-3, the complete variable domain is DGGITQSPKYLFRKEGQNVTLSCEQNLNHDAMYWYRQDPGQGLRLIYYSQIVNDFQKGDIAEGYSVSREKKESFPLTVTSAQKNPTAFYLCASSIRQGPDSGNTIYFGEGSWLTVV.

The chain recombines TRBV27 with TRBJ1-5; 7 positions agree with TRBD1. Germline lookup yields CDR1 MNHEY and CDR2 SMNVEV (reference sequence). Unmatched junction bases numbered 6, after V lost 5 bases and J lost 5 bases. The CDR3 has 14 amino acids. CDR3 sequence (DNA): TGTGCCAGCAGTCGCGGGACAGCCTATCAGCCCCAGCATTTT. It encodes CASSRGTAYQPQHF.

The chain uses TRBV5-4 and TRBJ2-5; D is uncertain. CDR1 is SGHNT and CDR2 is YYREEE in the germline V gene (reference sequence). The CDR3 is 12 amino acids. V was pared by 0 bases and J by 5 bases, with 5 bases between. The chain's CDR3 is CASSLAEETQYF. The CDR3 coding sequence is TGTGCCAGCAGCTTGGCGGAGGAGACCCAGTACTTC.

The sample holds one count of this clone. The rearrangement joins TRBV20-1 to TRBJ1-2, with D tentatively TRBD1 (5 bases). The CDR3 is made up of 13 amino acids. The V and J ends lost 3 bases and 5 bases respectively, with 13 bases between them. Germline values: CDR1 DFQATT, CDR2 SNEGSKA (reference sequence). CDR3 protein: CSASVQGGYGYTF. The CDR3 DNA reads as TGCAGTGCTAGTGTGCAGGGAGGGTATGGCTACACCTTC.

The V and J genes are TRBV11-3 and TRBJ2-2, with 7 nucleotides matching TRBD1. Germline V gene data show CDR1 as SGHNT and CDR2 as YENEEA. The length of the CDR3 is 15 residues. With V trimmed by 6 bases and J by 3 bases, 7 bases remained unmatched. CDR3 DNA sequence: TGTGCCAGCAGTCAAAGACAGGGTGACACCGGGGAGCTGTTTTTT. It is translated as CASSQRQGDTGELFF.

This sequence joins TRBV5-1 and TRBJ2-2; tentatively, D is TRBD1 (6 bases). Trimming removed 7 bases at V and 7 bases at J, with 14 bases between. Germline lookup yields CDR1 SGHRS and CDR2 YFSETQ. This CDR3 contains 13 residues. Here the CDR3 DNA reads TGCGCCAGCGCAACAGGGTCGGGCGGGGAGCTGTTTTTT. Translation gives CASATGSGGELFF.

The CDR3 bases are TGCGCCAGCAGCTTGGGAGCGGCGGGCACAGATACGCAGTATTTT. Amino acids: CASSLGAAGTDTQYF. The chain combines TRBV5-1 with TRBJ2-3; D perhaps matches TRBD2 (5 bases). Trimming shortened V by 0 bases and J by 1 base, and 9 bases separated the two germline ends. The CDR3 length is 15 residues. Germline CDR1 SGHRS, CDR2 YFSETQ.